The 30 T cell receptor beta chains presented below share a single source sample, sequenced in a study of human T cells and chemical hapten exposure. TCRdb reprocessed the RACE reads with MiXCR, giving one entry per CDR3 protein. The sample comprises approximately 90,000 distinct CDR3 sequences, 27% of which are singletons, and around 10% rests with the top ten. Time point described: patch test 3, about 24 weeks after DPC sensitization. The treatment is: therapeutic diphenylcyclopropenone sensitization with weekly scalp DPC. The material sequenced was whole blood, taken in connection with sensitization to the hapten diphenylcyclopropenone (DPC). The receptor set was obtained from a man between 40 and 49 years old with alopecia areata. Some clones in this sample may be carry-over from other donors' samples.

The chain has TRBV28 and TRBJ1-6; the match to TRBD1 covers 8 bases. The CDR3 totals 12 residues. Germline CDR1 reads MDHEN; CDR2 reads SYDVKM. Trimming at V came to 10 bases and at J to 7 bases, leaving 3 bases not matched to a gene. CDR3 loop: CATRDRNSPLHF. CDR3 nucleotide sequence: TGTGCCACCAGGGACAGGAATTCACCCCTCCACTTT. The complete variable domain, with remaining parts taken from reference TRBV28 and TRBJ1-6, reads DVKVTQSSRYLVKRTGEKVFLECVQDMDHENMFWYRQDPGLGLRLIYFSYDVKMKEKGDIPEGYSVSREKKERFSLILESASTNQTSMYLCATRDRNSPLHFGNGTRLTVT.

The rearrangement joins TRBV28 to TRBJ1-5; a possible D gene is TRBD1 (5 bases). V was trimmed by 5 bases and J by 3 bases, leaving 17 bases between them. Germline V gives CDR1 MDHEN, CDR2 SYDVKM. The CDR3 consists of 16 residues. The CDR3 DNA reads as TGTGCCAGCAGTCCAGCTTCCGGGGGAATCAATCAGCCCCAGCATTTT. As protein: CASSPASGGINQPQHF.

This clonotype was picked up a small number of times. The V call is TRBV20-1, the J call TRBJ2-1; D not certain. V lost 0 bases to trimming and J lost 4 bases, with 10 bases between them. This CDR3 region has 14 residues. Germline-derived CDR1 and CDR2 are DFQATT and SNEGSKA (reference sequence). CDR3 region: CSARDKDRYNEQFF. The CDR3 DNA is TGCAGTGCTAGAGACAAGGACCGATACAATGAGCAGTTCTTC.

The chain has TRBV6-1 and TRBJ2-1; TRBD2 is a possible D gene (7 bases). The CDR3 is 16 amino acids. Germline CDR1 is MNHNS and CDR2 is SASEGT. V lost 5 bases, J lost 3 bases, and 17 bases lay in between. The CDR3 DNA reads TGTGCCAGCAGTCACACTGGGGGCGGGAGCTACAATGAGCAGTTCTTC. Its protein is CASSHTGGGSYNEQFF.

This clonotype has at least ten counts. As DNA, the CDR3 is TGTGCCAGCAGCAACGAGGGAAGAGGGTATGAAAAACTGTTTTTT. Protein sequence: CASSNEGRGYEKLFF. The V call is TRBV7-9, the J call TRBJ1-4, with D uncertain. From germline, CDR1 is SEHNR and CDR2 FQNEAQ (reference sequence). The CDR3 loop spans 15 amino acids. Trimming shortened V by 5 bases and J by 6 bases, and 16 bases separated the two germline ends.

This clonotype came up a few times. The gene calls are TRBV12-3 or TRBV12-4 and TRBJ2-7; TRBD2 might be the D (5 bases). Deletions cut 6 bases from V and 3 bases from J, with 12 bases between. The CDR3 consists of 13 residues. The CDR3 bases are TGTGCCAGCAGGGACTTAGGGAACTACGAGCAGTACTTC. Residues: CASRDLGNYEQYF.

This chain connects TRBV7-8 to TRBJ2-6; D remains ambiguous. The CDR3 runs to 15 residues. Trimming removed 1 base at V and 0 bases at J, with 4 bases between. From germline, CDR1 is SGHVS and CDR2 FQNEAQ. The DNA for the CDR3 is TGTGCCAGCAGCTTAGTTCTCTCTGGGGCCAACGTCCTGACTTTC. It translates to CASSLVLSGANVLTF.

The rearrangement uses TRBV28 and TRBJ2-4; 11 positions match TRBD1. The germline V gene encodes CDR1 MDHEN and CDR2 SYDVKM. V shed 3 bases, J shed 6 bases, and the junction held 16 bases outside the gene matches. This CDR3 is 19 amino acids long. CDR3 bases: TGTGCCAGCAGTTTCGTCGCCGGGACAGGGGGAGAGGAGGGAAACATTCAGTACTTC. Its protein product is CASSFVAGTGGEEGNIQYF.

In this sample, this clonotype turned up a few times. CDR3: CSAPDSGLLHEQYF. DNA for the CDR3: TGCAGTGCGCCAGACAGTGGGTTGCTCCACGAGCAGTACTTC. The V gene is TRBV20-1, the J gene TRBJ2-7, with a possible D match to TRBD1 (5 bases). This CDR3 region has 14 residues. Germline V lookup: CDR1 DFQATT, CDR2 SNEGSKA (reference sequence). Trimming shortened V by 6 bases and J by 5 bases, and 20 bases separated the two germline ends.

CDR3 coding DNA: TGTGCCAGCAGCCAAGATGGAGGGACGTGGGGCACAGATACGCAGTATTTT. Its protein is CASSQDGGTWGTDTQYF. The rearrangement joins TRBV4-2 to TRBJ2-3, with D tentatively TRBD2 (6 bases). CDR1 LGHNA and CDR2 YNFKEQ come from the germline V gene. CDR3 length equals 17 residues. Trimming removed 0 bases at V and 1 base at J, with 14 bases between.

The V call is TRBV28, the J call TRBJ2-1; D may match TRBD1 or TRBD2 (5 bases each). Germline values: CDR1 MDHEN, CDR2 SYDVKM. V lost 6 bases to trimming and J lost 0 bases, with 18 bases between them. This CDR3 spans 17 amino acids. In DNA, the CDR3 is TGTGCCAGCAGACCCGCCACCGGGACCCGCTCCTACAATGAGCAGTTCTTC. This translates into CASRPATGTRSYNEQFF. Using reference TRBV28 and TRBJ2-1 for the parts outside the CDR3, the full variable domain is DVKVTQSSRYLVKRTGEKVFLECVQDMDHENMFWYRQDPGLGLRLIYFSYDVKMKEKGDIPEGYSVSREKKERFSLILESASTNQTSMYLCASRPATGTRSYNEQFFGPGTRLTVL.

There are a few counts of this clonotype. V and J are TRBV14 and TRBJ2-5; 7 positions agree with TRBD2. Per germline, CDR1 SGHDN and CDR2 FVKESK. The CDR3 is 20 amino acids. Losses at the gene ends were 0 bases for V and 1 base for J; bases not matched to a gene: 17. The CDR3 sequence is CASSQERLSLLTSVQETQYF. Written as DNA, the CDR3 is TGTGCCAGCAGCCAAGAAAGACTCTCCCTTCTTACTAGCGTCCAAGAGACCCAGTACTTC.

The chain combines TRBV7-9 with TRBJ1-4; D may be TRBD1 (5 bases). V was pared by 6 bases and J by 5 bases, with 16 bases between. The CDR3 is made up of 15 amino acids. Germline V CDR1 and CDR2: SEHNR, FQNEAQ (reference sequence). The CDR3 DNA reads as TGTGCCAGCAGATCCGACAGACACAAAAATGAAAAACTGTTTTTT. Translated: CASRSDRHKNEKLFF. The full variable domain, rest sourced from reference TRBV7-9 and TRBJ1-4, is DTGVSQNPRHKITKRGQNVTFRCDPISEHNRLYWYRQTLGQGPEFLTYFQNEAQLEKSRLLSDRFSAERPKGSFSTLEIQRTEQGDSAMYLCASRSDRHKNEKLFFGSGTQLSVL.

The rearrangement links TRBV9 to TRBJ2-7; D may be TRBD1 or TRBD2 (6 bases each). This CDR3 has 16 amino acids. Deletions cut 1 base from V and 2 bases from J, with 16 bases between. Germline CDR1 is SGDLS and CDR2 is YYNGEE. CDR3 sequence reads: CASSVSESGATYEQYF. In nucleotides, the CDR3 is TGTGCCAGCAGCGTAAGTGAATCGGGGGCGACCTACGAGCAGTACTTC.

This sequence joins TRBV6-1 and TRBJ2-7; D unresolved. The CDR3 has 13 residues. Trimming took 3 bases from V and 2 from J, leaving 8 bases between them. The germline V gene has CDR1 MNHNS and CDR2 SASEGT. As DNA, the CDR3 is TGTGCCAGCAGTGAGGGTAGGCCCTACGAGCAGTACTTC. Protein product: CASSEGRPYEQYF.

This clonotype has ten or more counts. The genes are TRBV28 and TRBJ1-1; tentatively, D is TRBD1 (6 bases). The CDR3 loop spans 14 amino acids. CDR1 is MDHEN and CDR2 is SYDVKM in the germline V gene. V lost 5 bases, J lost 2 bases, and 12 bases lay in between. CDR3 amino acids: CASSKGQINTEAFF. In DNA form, the CDR3 reads TGTGCCAGCAGTAAAGGACAGATAAACACTGAAGCTTTCTTT.

The chain is built from TRBV28 and TRBJ2-7; the D gene could be TRBD1 or TRBD2 (5 bases each). This CDR3 has 16 residues. Trimming stripped 5 bases from V and 0 bases from J, with 17 bases between. Per germline, CDR1 MDHEN and CDR2 SYDVKM. The CDR3 reads CASSTRDGQNSYEQYF. CDR3 bases: TGTGCCAGCAGTACTCGGGACGGCCAAAACTCCTACGAGCAGTACTTC.

The rearrangement uses TRBV11-2 and TRBJ1-6; D is possibly TRBD1 (6 bases). Trimming cost V 1 base and J 5 bases, with 9 bases left between them. Germline-derived CDR1 and CDR2 are SGHAT and FQNNGV. The CDR3 is 15 amino acids. As DNA, the CDR3 is TGTGCCAGCAGCTTAGTAGGGGGAGATAATTCACCCCTCCACTTT. This translates into CASSLVGGDNSPLHF.

The J gene is TRBJ2-3, the V gene TRBV9; no clear D gene. CDR3 length: 13 residues. Trimming removed 0 bases at V and 4 bases at J, with 6 bases between. Germline lookup yields CDR1 SGDLS and CDR2 YYNGEE. The CDR3 DNA sequence: TGTGCCAGCAGCGTAGATGCGTCAGATACGCAGTATTTT. This gives the protein CASSVDASDTQYF. The full variable domain, in which reference TRBV9 and TRBJ2-3 provide the parts outside the CDR3, is DSGVTQTPKHLITATGQRVTLRCSPRSGDLSVYWYQQSLDQGLQFLIQYYNGEERAKGNILERFSAQQFPDLHSELNLSSLELGDSALYFCASSVDASDTQYFGPGTRLTVL.

The chain joins TRBV27 to TRBJ2-1, with 7 bases identical to TRBD1. The trim removed 5 bases at V and 4 bases at J, leaving 8 bases unmatched. Germline V gene sequence: CDR1 MNHEY, CDR2 SMNVEV (reference sequence). This CDR3 comprises 15 residues. The CDR3 nucleotides read TGTGCCAGCAGTCCGCCGGGACAGCCATACAATGAGCAGTTCTTC. It encodes CASSPPGQPYNEQFF.

The chain recombines TRBV7-2 with TRBJ2-3; D is ambiguous. The germline gives CDR1 SGHTA, CDR2 FQGNSA. This CDR3 contains 13 residues. With 3 bases removed from V and 6 bases from J, the gap between germline ends came to 10 bases. The CDR3 DNA sequence: TGTGCCAGCAGCTTCGTAAGAGTGGATACGCAGTATTTT. This translates into CASSFVRVDTQYF.

This clonotype was observed a handful of times. The chain uses TRBV10-2 and TRBJ1-1; D unclear. V dropped 0 bases and J dropped 8 bases, with 13 bases sitting between them. The CDR3 spans 14 residues. Germline V gives CDR1 WSHSY, CDR2 SAAADI. The CDR3 bases are TGCGCCAGCAGTGAGTCAGGGTCGAAGTTGGAAGCTTTCTTT. Translation: CASSESGSKLEAFF.

In its sample, this clonotype was seen many times. This rearrangement joins TRBV24-1 to TRBJ1-1, with 10 bases fitting TRBD1. V trimming: 2 bases; J trimming: 8 bases; junction bases outside the gene matches: 1. Germline assignment: CDR1 KGHDR and CDR2 SFDVKD. The CDR3 covers 13 residues. The CDR3 sequence is CATSDSTGGEAFF. The CDR3 DNA is TGTGCCACCAGTGATTCGACAGGGGGCGAAGCTTTCTTT.

The chain links TRBV7-2 to TRBJ2-5, with 8 bases lining up with TRBD1. V lost 0 bases and J lost 5; bases outside the gene matches: 8. The CDR3 has 16 amino acids. The germline V gene encodes CDR1 SGHTA and CDR2 FQGNSA. The CDR3: CASSLAPGGGRETQYF. Here the CDR3 DNA reads TGTGCCAGCAGCTTAGCCCCAGGGGGCGGGCGGGAGACCCAGTACTTC.

The CDR3 DNA is TGTGCCAGCAGCAAAGTTAGCGGGAGTAGCTACAATGAGCAGTTCTTC. This translates into CASSKVSGSSYNEQFF. V usage is TRBV21-1 and J usage is TRBJ2-1; TRBD2, as called in the table, went unchecked against the DNA. TRBV21-1 is marked as a pseudogene. The CDR3 is 16 amino acids.

The gene calls are TRBV16 and TRBJ1-5; D not certain. Germline V lookup: CDR1 KGHSY, CDR2 FQNENV. The CDR3 sequence is 14 residues long. V gave up 3 bases and J gave up 0 bases, with 6 bases separating them. CDR3 amino acids: CASSQRYSNQPQHF. As DNA, the CDR3 is TGTGCCAGCAGCCAGCGGTATAGCAATCAGCCCCAGCATTTT.

Only a few counts were recorded for this clonotype. The chain combines TRBV28 with TRBJ1-5; 7 bases agree with TRBD1. CDR3 size: 16 residues. V shed 0 bases, J shed 0 bases, and the junction held 2 bases outside the gene matches. The germline V gene encodes CDR1 MDHEN and CDR2 SYDVKM. The CDR3: CASSLWTGNSNQPQHF. The DNA for the CDR3 is TGTGCCAGCAGTTTATGGACAGGGAATAGCAATCAGCCCCAGCATTTT.

This clonotype has more than one count but fewer than ten. The CDR3 protein is CASSQDRSFNYPYEQYF. The CDR3 DNA reads as TGCGCCAGCAGCCAAGATCGCTCTTTCAACTACCCCTACGAGCAGTACTTC. The gene calls are TRBV4-1 and TRBJ2-7, with D uncertain. Looked up from germline, CDR1 is MGHRA and CDR2 is YSYEKL. The V and J ends lost 0 bases and 2 bases respectively, with 17 bases between them. The CDR3 runs to 17 residues.

This clonotype was observed a handful of times. The chain recombines TRBV28 with TRBJ1-5; D gene uncertain. The CDR3 loop spans 19 amino acids. V was shortened by 5 bases and J by 2 bases, with 25 bases between the two germline ends. In germline, CDR1 is MDHEN, CDR2 SYDVKM. This CDR3 reads CASSTIRAGGRRGNQPQHF. CDR3 DNA sequence: TGTGCCAGCAGTACAATAAGGGCCGGCGGAAGAAGGGGCAATCAGCCCCAGCATTTT.

This clonotype showed up just a few times. V is TRBV4-2 and J is TRBJ2-7; D is uncertain. This CDR3 region has 14 residues. V lost 1 base to trimming and J lost 6 bases, with 13 bases between them. Germline assignment: CDR1 LGHNA and CDR2 YNFKEQ. The CDR3 sequence: CASSQAAGPGEQYF. The CDR3 DNA reads as TGTGCCAGCAGCCAAGCGGCAGGTCCTGGCGAGCAGTACTTC.